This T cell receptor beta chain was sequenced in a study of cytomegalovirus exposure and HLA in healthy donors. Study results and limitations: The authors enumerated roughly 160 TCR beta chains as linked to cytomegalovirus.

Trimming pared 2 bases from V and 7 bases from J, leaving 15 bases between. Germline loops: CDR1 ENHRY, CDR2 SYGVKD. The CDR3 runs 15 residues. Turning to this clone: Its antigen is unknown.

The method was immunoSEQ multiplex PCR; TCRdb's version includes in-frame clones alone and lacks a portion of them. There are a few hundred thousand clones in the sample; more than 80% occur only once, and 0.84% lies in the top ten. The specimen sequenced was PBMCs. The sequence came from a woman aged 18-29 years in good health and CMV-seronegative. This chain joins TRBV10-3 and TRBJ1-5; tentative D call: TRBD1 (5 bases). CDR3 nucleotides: TGTGCCATCAGTGAGGGCGGGGGGATCAAACAGCCCCAGCATTTT. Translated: CAISEGGGIKQPQHF.